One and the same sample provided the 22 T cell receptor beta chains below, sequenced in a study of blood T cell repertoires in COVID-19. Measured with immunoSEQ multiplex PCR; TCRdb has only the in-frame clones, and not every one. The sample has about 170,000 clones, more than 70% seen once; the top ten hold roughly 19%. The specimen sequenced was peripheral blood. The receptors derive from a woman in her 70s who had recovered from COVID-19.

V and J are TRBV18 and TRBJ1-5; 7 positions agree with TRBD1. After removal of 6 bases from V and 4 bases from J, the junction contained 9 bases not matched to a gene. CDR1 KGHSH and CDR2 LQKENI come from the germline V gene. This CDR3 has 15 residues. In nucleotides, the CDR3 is TGTGCCAGCTCCCAGGGCCTACAGGGGAATCAGCCCCAGCATTTT. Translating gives CASSQGLQGNQPQHF.

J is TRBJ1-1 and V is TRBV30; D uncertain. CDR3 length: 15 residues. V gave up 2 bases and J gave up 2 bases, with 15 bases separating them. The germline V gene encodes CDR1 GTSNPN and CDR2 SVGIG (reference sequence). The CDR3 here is CAWSPYREGNTEAFF. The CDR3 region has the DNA TGTGCCTGGAGTCCCTACCGAGAGGGAAACACTGAAGCTTTCTTT. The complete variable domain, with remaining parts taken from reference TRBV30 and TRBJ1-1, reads SQTIHQWPATLVQPVGSPLSLECTVEGTSNPNLYWYRQAAGRGLQLLFYSVGIGQISSEVPQNLSASRPQDRQFILSSKKLLLSDSGFYLCAWSPYREGNTEAFFGQGTRLTVV.

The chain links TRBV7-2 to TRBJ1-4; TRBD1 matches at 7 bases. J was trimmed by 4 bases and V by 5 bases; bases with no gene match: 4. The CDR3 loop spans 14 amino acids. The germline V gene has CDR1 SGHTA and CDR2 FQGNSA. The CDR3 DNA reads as TGTGCCAGCAGCCCCGGGACAGATAATGAAAAACTGTTTTTT. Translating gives CASSPGTDNEKLFF.

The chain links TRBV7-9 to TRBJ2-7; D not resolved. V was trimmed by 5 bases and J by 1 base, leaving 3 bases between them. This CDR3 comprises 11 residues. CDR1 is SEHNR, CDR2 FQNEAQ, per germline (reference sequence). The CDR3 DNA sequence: TGTGCCAGCAGCGTATCCTACGAGCAGTACTTC. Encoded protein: CASSVSYEQYF.

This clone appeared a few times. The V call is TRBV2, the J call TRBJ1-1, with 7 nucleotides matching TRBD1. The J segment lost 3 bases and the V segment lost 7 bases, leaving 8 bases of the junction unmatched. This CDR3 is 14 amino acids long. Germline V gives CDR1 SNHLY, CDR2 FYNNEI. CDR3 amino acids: CASTLTGLHTEAFF. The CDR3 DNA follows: TGTGCCAGCACTCTGACAGGGTTGCACACTGAAGCTTTCTTT.

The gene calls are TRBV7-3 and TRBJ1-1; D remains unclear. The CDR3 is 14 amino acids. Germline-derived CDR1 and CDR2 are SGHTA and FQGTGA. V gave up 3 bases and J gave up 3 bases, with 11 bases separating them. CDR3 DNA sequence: TGTGCCAGCAGCTTGACCACCGGGGACACTGAAGCTTTCTTT. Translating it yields CASSLTTGDTEAFF.

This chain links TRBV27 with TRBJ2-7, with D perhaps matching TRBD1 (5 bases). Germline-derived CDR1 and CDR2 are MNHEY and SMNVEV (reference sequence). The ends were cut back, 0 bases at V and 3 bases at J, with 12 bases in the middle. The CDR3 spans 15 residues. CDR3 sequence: CASSLSGQSLYEQYF. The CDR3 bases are TGTGCCAGCAGTTTATCGGGGCAATCCCTCTACGAGCAGTACTTC.

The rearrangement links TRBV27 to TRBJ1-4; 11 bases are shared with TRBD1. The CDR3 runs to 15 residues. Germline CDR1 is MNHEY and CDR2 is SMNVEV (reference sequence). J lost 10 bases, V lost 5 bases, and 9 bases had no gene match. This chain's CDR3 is CASSPHRTGGGKLFF. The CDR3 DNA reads TGTGCCAGCAGTCCCCACCGGACAGGGGGCGGAAAACTGTTTTTT.

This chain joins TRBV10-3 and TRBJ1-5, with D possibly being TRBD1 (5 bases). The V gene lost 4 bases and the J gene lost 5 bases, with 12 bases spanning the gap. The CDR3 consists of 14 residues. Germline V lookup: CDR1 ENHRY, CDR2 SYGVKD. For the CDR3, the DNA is TGTGCCATCAGTGGCGGGGCGACGGATCAGCCCCAGCATTTT. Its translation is CAISGGATDQPQHF.

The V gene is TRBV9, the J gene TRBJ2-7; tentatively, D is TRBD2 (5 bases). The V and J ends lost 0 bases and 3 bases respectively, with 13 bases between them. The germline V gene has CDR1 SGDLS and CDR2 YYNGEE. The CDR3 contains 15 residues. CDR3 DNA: TGTGCCAGCAGCGTAGCTTCCGGGGAGTTCTACGAGCAGTACTTC. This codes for CASSVASGEFYEQYF.

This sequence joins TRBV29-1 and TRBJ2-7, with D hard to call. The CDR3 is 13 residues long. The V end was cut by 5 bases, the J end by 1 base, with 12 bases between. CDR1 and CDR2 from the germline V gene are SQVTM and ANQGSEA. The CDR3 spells CSVRLRLSYEQYF. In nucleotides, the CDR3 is TGCAGCGTTCGACTGCGGTTGTCCTACGAGCAGTACTTC.

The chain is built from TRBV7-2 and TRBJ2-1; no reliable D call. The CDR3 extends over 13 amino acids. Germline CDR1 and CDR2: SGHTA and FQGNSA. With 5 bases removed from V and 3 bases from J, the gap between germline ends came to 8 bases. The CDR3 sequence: CASSPDNYNEQFF. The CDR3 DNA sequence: TGTGCCAGCAGCCCAGACAACTACAATGAGCAGTTCTTC.

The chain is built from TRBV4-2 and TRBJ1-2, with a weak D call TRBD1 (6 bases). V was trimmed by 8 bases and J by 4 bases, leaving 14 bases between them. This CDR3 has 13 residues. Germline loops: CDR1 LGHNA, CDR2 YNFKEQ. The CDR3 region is CASGSGVVYGYTF. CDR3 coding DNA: TGTGCCAGCGGTTCAGGGGTTGTCTATGGCTACACCTTC.

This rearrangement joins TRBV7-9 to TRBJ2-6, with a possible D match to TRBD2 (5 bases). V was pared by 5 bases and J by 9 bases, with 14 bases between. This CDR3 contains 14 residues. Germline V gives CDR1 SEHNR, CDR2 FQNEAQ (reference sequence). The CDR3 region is CASSGPPRGNVLTF. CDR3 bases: TGTGCCAGCAGCGGGCCCCCCCGGGGCAACGTCCTGACTTTC.

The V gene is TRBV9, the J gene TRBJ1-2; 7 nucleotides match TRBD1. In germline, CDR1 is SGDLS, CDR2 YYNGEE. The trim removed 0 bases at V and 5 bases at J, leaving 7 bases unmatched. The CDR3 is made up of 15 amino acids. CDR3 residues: CASSVARGQRYGYTF. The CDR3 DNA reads TGTGCCAGCAGCGTAGCTAGGGGACAGCGTTATGGCTACACCTTC. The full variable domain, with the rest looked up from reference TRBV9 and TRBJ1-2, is DSGVTQTPKHLITATGQRVTLRCSPRSGDLSVYWYQQSLDQGLQFLIQYYNGEERAKGNILERFSAQQFPDLHSELNLSSLELGDSALYFCASSVARGQRYGYTFGSGTRLTVV.

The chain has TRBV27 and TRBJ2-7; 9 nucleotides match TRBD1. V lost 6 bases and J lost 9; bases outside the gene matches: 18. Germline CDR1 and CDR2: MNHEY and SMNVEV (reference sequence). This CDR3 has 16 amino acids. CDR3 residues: CASSLKTGQGYRGQYF. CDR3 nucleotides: TGTGCCAGCAGCTTAAAAACCGGACAGGGGTATCGGGGGCAGTACTTC.

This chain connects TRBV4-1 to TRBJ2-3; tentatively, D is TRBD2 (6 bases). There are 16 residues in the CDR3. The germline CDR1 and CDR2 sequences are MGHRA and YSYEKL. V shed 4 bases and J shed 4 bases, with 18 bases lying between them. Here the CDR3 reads CASSPMGRMGADTQYF. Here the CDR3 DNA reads TGCGCCAGCAGCCCCATGGGGAGGATGGGTGCAGATACGCAGTATTTT.

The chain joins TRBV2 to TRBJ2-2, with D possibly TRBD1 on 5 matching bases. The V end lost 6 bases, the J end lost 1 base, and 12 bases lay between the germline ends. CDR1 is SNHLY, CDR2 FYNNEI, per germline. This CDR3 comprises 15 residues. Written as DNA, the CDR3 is TGTGCCAGCAGAGCAGACAGAGTGAACACCGGGGAGCTGTTTTTT. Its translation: CASRADRVNTGELFF.

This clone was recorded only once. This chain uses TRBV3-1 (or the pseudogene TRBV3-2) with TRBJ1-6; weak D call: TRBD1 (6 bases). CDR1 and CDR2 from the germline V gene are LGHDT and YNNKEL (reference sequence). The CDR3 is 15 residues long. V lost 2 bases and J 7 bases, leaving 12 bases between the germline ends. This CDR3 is CASSQFPTGNSPLHF. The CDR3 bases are TGTGCCAGCAGCCAATTCCCCACAGGGAATTCACCCCTCCACTTT.

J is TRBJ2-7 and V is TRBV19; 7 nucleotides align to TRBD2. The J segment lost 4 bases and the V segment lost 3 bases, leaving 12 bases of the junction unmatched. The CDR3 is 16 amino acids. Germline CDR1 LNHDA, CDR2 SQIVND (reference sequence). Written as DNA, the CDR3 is TGTGCCAGTAGTATCCTCGGCGGGGGACCCGGGTACGAGCAGTACTTC. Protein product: CASSILGGGPGYEQYF.

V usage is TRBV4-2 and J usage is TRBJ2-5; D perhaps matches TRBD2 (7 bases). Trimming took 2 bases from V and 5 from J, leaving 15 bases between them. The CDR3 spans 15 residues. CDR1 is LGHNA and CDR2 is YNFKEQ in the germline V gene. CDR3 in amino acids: CASSQRGTMVETQYF. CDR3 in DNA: TGTGCCAGCAGCCAAAGGGGGACTATGGTGGAGACCCAGTACTTC.

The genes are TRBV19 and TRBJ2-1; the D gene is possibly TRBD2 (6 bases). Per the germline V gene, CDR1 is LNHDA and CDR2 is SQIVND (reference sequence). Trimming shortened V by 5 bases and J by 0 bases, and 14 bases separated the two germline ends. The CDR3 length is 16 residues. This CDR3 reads CASSRGRGSSYNEQFF. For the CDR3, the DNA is TGTGCCAGTAGTCGGGGCCGGGGGAGCTCCTACAATGAGCAGTTCTTC.